The 26 T cell receptor beta chains presented below share a single source sample, sequenced in a study of read filtering for tumor transcriptome and immune sequencing. Molecular barcoded adaptors covering alpha/delta and beta/gamma chains were used on 400 to 450 ng RNA. TCRdb itself ran the reads through MiXCR, one entry per CDR3 protein. The sample has about 58,000 distinct CDR3 sequences, more than 9% seen once. Sequenced material: a population of CD138-negative cells sorted from bone marrow. Source of these receptors: a donor aged 40 or older with multiple myeloma.

This clonotype has a count of ten or more. This chain uses TRBV5-5 with TRBJ2-3; the match to TRBD2 covers 9 bases. The ends lost 4 bases at V and 6 bases at J; junction bases unmatched: 15. CDR1 is SGHKS, CDR2 YYEKEE, per germline (reference sequence). There are 17 residues in the CDR3. CDR3 sequence reads: CASSPGGRGGGQDTQYF. The CDR3 bases are TGTGCCAGCAGCCCCGGTGGGCGGGGGGGGGGTCAGGATACGCAGTATTTT.

This clonotype was seen a handful of times. This chain uses TRBV9 with TRBJ2-7; 8 nucleotides line up with TRBD2. CDR3 length: 15 amino acids. The trim removed 0 bases at V and 2 bases at J, leaving 4 bases unmatched. Germline loops: CDR1 SGDLS, CDR2 YYNGEE. CDR3: CASSVGQRGTYEQYF. The CDR3 DNA is TGTGCCAGCAGCGTAGGCCAGCGGGGGACCTACGAGCAGTACTTC.

In this sample, this clonotype turned up many times. The chain uses TRBV5-1 and TRBJ2-3, with a tentative D call TRBD2 (6 bases). This CDR3 is built from 18 residues. Trimming cost V 2 bases and J 4 bases, with 23 bases left between them. Germline CDR1 reads SGHRS; CDR2 reads YFSETQ. Written as DNA, the CDR3 is TGCGCCAGCAGCTTTCTTTTTTTGTCTTCGGGGGATCCAGATACGCAGTATTTT. This encodes CASSFLFLSSGDPDTQYF.

V usage is TRBV7-8 and J usage is TRBJ1-1, with D maybe TRBD1 (5 bases). The length of the CDR3 is 15 residues. Germline CDR1 SGHVS, CDR2 FQNEAQ. The ends were cut back, 5 bases at V and 0 bases at J, with 13 bases in the middle. CDR3 sequence reads: CASSPREGLNTEAFF. The CDR3 region has the DNA TGTGCCAGCAGCCCCCGGGAGGGGTTGAACACTGAAGCTTTCTTT.

This clonotype came up many times. The V and J genes are TRBV4-1 and TRBJ2-5; D remains unclear. The V gene's germline CDR1 is MGHRA and CDR2 YSYEKL. V was trimmed by 4 bases and J by 7 bases, leaving 13 bases between them. This CDR3 has 13 residues. The DNA for the CDR3 is TGCGCCAGCAGCCTCCCGGGCCCCAGGACCCAGTACTTC. It is translated as CASSLPGPRTQYF.

This clonotype was picked up many times. The chain uses TRBV3-1 and TRBJ2-3, with 7 bases aligning to TRBD2. The CDR3 contains 19 residues. Germline lookup yields CDR1 LGHDT and CDR2 YNNKEL (reference sequence). The V and J ends lost 1 base and 0 bases, in that order; junction bases with no gene match: 13. CDR3 protein: CASSQVLTGGGISTDTQYF. The CDR3 coding sequence is TGTGCCAGCAGCCAAGTCCTAACCGGGGGAGGGATTAGCACAGATACGCAGTATTTT.

In this sample, this clonotype turned up many times. V and J are TRBV7-3 and TRBJ2-1; 7 nucleotides agree with TRBD1. CDR3 length: 16 amino acids. J gave up 7 bases and V 5 bases, and 14 bases lay outside the gene matches. Germline V gives CDR1 SGHTA, CDR2 FQGTGA. The CDR3 DNA follows: TGTGCCAGCAGCGCGAGCCGGGACAGACTACGAAATGAGCAGTTCTTC. Translating gives CASSASRDRLRNEQFF.

This clonotype was seen at least ten times. This chain connects TRBV5-1 to TRBJ2-1, with TRBD2 as a possible D gene (6 bases). Germline V lookup: CDR1 SGHRS, CDR2 YFSETQ. The CDR3 runs to 15 residues. V lost 4 bases and J 1 base, leaving 12 bases between the germline ends. CDR3 residues: CASSPYGGSYNEQFF. CDR3 DNA sequence: TGCGCCAGCAGCCCCTACGGGGGTTCCTACAATGAGCAGTTCTTC.

About this clonotype: Since a far larger clone is one base different, this is likely a read error. DNA of the CDR3: TGTGCCAGCAGCTCGGGACTAGCGGGGGTGGATACGCAGTGTTTT. Protein product: CASSSGLAGVDTQCF. The chain recombines TRBV7-2 with TRBJ1-4; D may be TRBD1 (5 bases). The germline CDR1 and CDR2 sequences are SGHTA and FQGNSA. The CDR3 spans 15 residues.

The table lists this clonotype with a few counts. This chain connects TRBV28 to TRBJ2-1; 7 bases agree with TRBD2. V gave up 1 base and J gave up 6 bases; unmatched junction bases: 9. The germline V gene encodes CDR1 MDHEN and CDR2 SYDVKM. The CDR3 is 16 residues long. CDR3 sequence: CASSLSAGGRLNEQFF. The CDR3 nucleotides read TGTGCCAGCAGTTTATCGGCCGGGGGGAGACTCAATGAGCAGTTCTTC. The whole variable domain, remainder taken from reference TRBV28 and TRBJ2-1, is DVKVTQSSRYLVKRTGEKVFLECVQDMDHENMFWYRQDPGLGLRLIYFSYDVKMKEKGDIPEGYSVSREKKERFSLILESASTNQTSMYLCASSLSAGGRLNEQFFGPGTRLTVL.

As regards this clonotype: This may be a read error, as it is one base from a much larger clone. V usage is TRBV24-1 and J usage is TRBJ2-5, with 10 bases lining up with TRBD2. This CDR3 region has 15 residues. Germline CDR1 reads KGHDR; CDR2 reads SFDVKD. Here the CDR3 reads CASSDWLAGEETQYF. CDR3 DNA sequence: TGTGCCTCCAGTGATTGGCTAGCGGGGGAAGAGACCCAGTACTTC.

This clonotype appeared many times. The J gene is TRBJ1-5, the V gene TRBV10-2; no reliable D call. This CDR3 comprises 15 residues. Germline V CDR1 and CDR2: WSHSY, SAAADI. V shed 0 bases and J shed 0 bases, with 6 bases lying between them. CDR3 nucleotides: TGCGCCAGCAGTGAGTCCGGGTATAGCAATCAGCCCCAGCATTTT. This sequence encodes CASSESGYSNQPQHF.

On this clonotype: This likely stems from a read error, as it lies one base from a far larger clone. The chain joins TRBV7-6 to TRBJ2-1, with D possibly matching TRBD2 (6 bases). Germline-derived CDR1 and CDR2 are SGHVS and FNYEAQ. With 4 bases removed from V and 5 bases from J, the gap between germline ends came to 12 bases. The CDR3 is 14 amino acids. Here the CDR3 reads CASSSVGGDNEQFF. DNA for the CDR3: TGTGCCAGCAGCTCAGTAGGAGGGGACAATGAGCAGTTCTTC.

CDR3 sequence (DNA): TGTGCCAGCAGCGACAGATCTGGGGCCAACGTCCTGACTTTC. Translated, it gives CASSDRSGANVLTF. The chain uses TRBV6-4 and TRBJ2-6; TRBD1 is a possible D gene (5 bases). CDR3 length equals 14 residues. Germline V gene data show CDR1 as MRHNA and CDR2 as SNTAGT. V gave up 6 bases and J gave up 1 base, with 7 bases separating them.

This clonotype came up many times. This chain joins TRBV28 and TRBJ2-1, with D uncertain. Per germline, CDR1 MDHEN and CDR2 SYDVKM. This CDR3 contains 10 residues. Deletions cut 4 bases from V and 9 bases from J, with 4 bases between. The CDR3 spells CASSYGEQFF. DNA for the CDR3: TGTGCCAGCAGTTACGGTGAGCAGTTCTTC.

The chain is built from TRBV11-2 and TRBJ2-5; 8 bases map to TRBD2. The CDR3 runs 15 residues. After removal of 1 base from V and 4 bases from J, the junction contained 5 bases not matched to a gene. CDR1 SGHAT and CDR2 FQNNGV come from the germline V gene. CDR3: CASSLVPGGAETQYF. The CDR3 region has the DNA TGTGCCAGCAGCTTAGTGCCCGGGGGGGCAGAGACCCAGTACTTC. Looking up the rest from reference TRBV11-2 and TRBJ2-5 gives the full variable domain: EAGVAQSPRYKIIEKRQSVAFWCNPISGHATLYWYQQILGQGPKLLIQFQNNGVVDDSQLPKDRFSAERLKGVDSTLKIQPAKLEDSAVYLCASSLVPGGAETQYFGPGTRLLVL.

This clonotype has a count of ten or more. The chain combines TRBV6-6 with TRBJ2-5, with D perhaps TRBD1 (6 bases). The CDR3 sequence is 14 residues long. Germline CDR1 reads MNHNY; CDR2 reads SVGAGI (reference sequence). V lost 8 bases and J lost 2, with 15 bases in between. The CDR3 region has the DNA TGTGCCAGCGAAAGGGGGTTGGCACAAGAGACCCAGTACTTC. Its translation: CASERGLAQETQYF.

The V and J genes are TRBV21-1 and TRBJ1-1; TRBD1 is taken as the D call from the table, unchecked against the DNA. TRBV21-1 has pseudogene status. This CDR3 has 16 residues. The CDR3 coding sequence is TGTGCCAGCAGTGCAGGGACAGGGTTTCAGAACACTGAAGCTTTCTTT. Its translation: CASSAGTGFQNTEAFF.

In this sample, this clonotype is medium-sized. The V and J genes are TRBV6-4 and TRBJ2-1; 9 nucleotides match TRBD2. Unmatched junction bases numbered 15, after V lost 4 bases and J lost 8 bases. Germline loops: CDR1 MRHNA, CDR2 SNTAGT. The CDR3 covers 17 residues. CDR3 sequence reads: CASSALGGIAGEDEQFF. In nucleotides, the CDR3 is TGTGCCAGCAGTGCCCTAGGGGGTATAGCGGGGGAGGATGAGCAGTTCTTC.

The chain has TRBV11-2 and TRBJ2-7, with a tentative D call TRBD2 (5 bases). Trimming shortened V by 8 bases and J by 2 bases, and 19 bases separated the two germline ends. Germline V lookup: CDR1 SGHAT, CDR2 FQNNGV. This CDR3 contains 15 residues. The CDR3 is CASALHRERPYEQYF. For the CDR3, the DNA is TGTGCCAGCGCCCTTCACCGGGAAAGACCCTACGAGCAGTACTTC. The complete variable domain, with remaining parts taken from reference TRBV11-2 and TRBJ2-7, reads EAGVAQSPRYKIIEKRQSVAFWCNPISGHATLYWYQQILGQGPKLLIQFQNNGVVDDSQLPKDRFSAERLKGVDSTLKIQPAKLEDSAVYLCASALHRERPYEQYFGPGTRLTVT.

This clonotype has ten or more counts. The V gene is TRBV11-1, the J gene TRBJ2-1; TRBD1 aligns across 7 bases. CDR1 SGHAT and CDR2 FQDESV come from the germline V gene (reference sequence). The junction had 1 base not matched to a gene; V was cut back by 0 bases and J by 2 bases. The CDR3 loop spans 15 amino acids. CDR3 loop: CASSLAQGTYNEQFF. The CDR3 DNA is TGTGCCAGCAGCTTAGCACAGGGGACCTACAATGAGCAGTTCTTC.

At least ten counts were recorded for this clonotype. The chain links TRBV19 to TRBJ2-3; D is ambiguous. V gave up 2 bases and J gave up 1 base, with 7 bases separating them. The CDR3 length is 14 residues. CDR1 and CDR2 (germline): LNHDA, SQIVND (reference sequence). CDR3 amino acids: CASSILGRTDTQYF. The DNA of the CDR3 is TGTGCCAGTAGTATACTGGGTCGCACAGATACGCAGTATTTT. The whole variable domain, filled in from reference TRBV19 and TRBJ2-3, reads DGGITQSPKYLFRKEGQNVTLSCEQNLNHDAMYWYRQDPGQGLRLIYYSQIVNDFQKGDIAEGYSVSREKKESFPLTVTSAQKNPTAFYLCASSILGRTDTQYFGPGTRLTVL.

With regard to this clonotype: Germline and junction disagree at one end, which may indicate a read error. The chain links TRBV28 to TRBJ1-2; no clear D. The CDR3 contains 15 residues. Looked up from germline, CDR1 is MDHEN and CDR2 is SYDVKM. The CDR3 region is CASSLVVLSNYGHTF. Written as DNA, the CDR3 is TGTGCCAGCAGTTTAGTGGTACTATCTAACTATGGCCACACCTTC.

This clonotype was seen repeatedly, ten times or more. V gene TRBV29-1 combines with J gene TRBJ2-1; 11 bases map to TRBD2. Germline CDR1 and CDR2: SQVTM and ANQGSEA. V shed 6 bases and J 8 bases; nucleotides not matched to a gene: 15. The CDR3 length is 16 residues. The CDR3 DNA reads as TGCAGCGTCCTCGACCGGACTAGCGGGTCGGGCGATGAGCAGTTCTTC. Translation gives CSVLDRTSGSGDEQFF.

This clonotype ranks as medium-sized. V and J are TRBV7-3 and TRBJ2-1; 14 bases fit TRBD2. There are 18 residues in the CDR3. Per germline, CDR1 SGHTA and CDR2 FQGTGA. The V gene end was trimmed by 0 bases and the J gene end by 8 bases; junction bases not matched to a gene: 9. CDR3 in DNA: TGTGCCAGCAGCTTAACCGCGGGACTAGCGGGGGAGAGCGATGAGCAGTTCTTC. Protein product: CASSLTAGLAGESDEQFF.

The sample holds many counts of this clonotype. This may be a read error, as it is one base from a much larger clone. J is TRBJ2-1 and V is TRBV28; 9 bases match TRBD1. In germline, CDR1 is MDHEN, CDR2 SYDVKM. The CDR3 runs 15 residues. The chain's CDR3 is CASSWYGQGSNELFF. The CDR3 DNA follows: TGTGCCAGCAGTTGGTACGGACAGGGGAGCAATGAGCTGTTCTTC.